Included here is one TCR beta chain sequence, with context. Its antigen remains undetermined. Per-base quality was not reported, and no clone a single base away is much larger than it. CDR1 SGHNT and CDR2 YYREEE were looked up in the germline V gene (reference sequence). V loses 4 bases, J loses 5 bases, and the germline ends lie 15 bases apart. CDR3 length: 14 amino acids, cysteine to phenylalanine. Of all the DNA, just the CDR3 is kept, 42 bases in frame from base 1. The sample is drawn from a study of blood T cell repertoires in COVID-19 (dated by TCRdb to the early 2020s). Study-wide context: Samples covering the acute and convalescent phases of COVID-19 were provided by collaborators in the United States, Italy and Spain. The prospective study material was composed of cDNA or gDNA derived from T cells, B-cell-depleted T cells, or PBMCs. Deeply sampled blood TCRbeta repertoires from subjects exposed to, actively infected with, or recovered from COVID-19 were included in the dataset. The repertoires were released in a freely available public database meant as a resource for research on the immune response to SARS-CoV-2. Samples came from the ongoing ImmuneRACE study (first 160 participants) plus 1,254 subjects from 6 global collaborators. A de-identified subject ID, COVID-19 status, age in years and sex were almost always included in the sample metadata. Where HLA class I and class II types were available, the types were taken from metadata supplied by the sample provider, not from assay-based typing.

TCRbeta CDR3 regions were amplified from genomic DNA using the immunoSEQ Assay, a bias-controlled multiplex PCR. The paper's processing steps were these. Within the assay, amplification of reference gene primers was used to estimate how many nucleated cells each sample contained. To quantify the absolute abundance of each unique TCRbeta CDR3 rearrangement, sequence reads were collapsed and filtered. Productive Simpson clonality was computed per sample as the square root of Simpson's diversity index over productive rearrangements. TCRdb took this table from immuneACCESS and kept in-frame rearrangements with V and J called. Such tables lack part of the clones; where checked against another copy, unresolved V genes explain under half of the gap, and the rest is unexplained. That table gives V, J and clone size, and the DNA gave D and trimming. The sample includes under 250,000 clones, with over 75% observed a single time. In total, the top ten clones hold 9.1% of the sample.

The investigation overall reported the following: The quantity of clinical and demographic metadata differed by source and by participant and was supplied without curation.

Participants in the prospective study were enrolled through a virtual design, were aged about 18 to 100 years, and lived in some 24 United States geographic areas. In the prospective study, participants were assigned to cohorts based on the clinical history participants reported in a screening survey and a study questionnaire. In the prospective study, whole blood, serum and a nasopharyngeal or oropharyngeal swab were collected from each participant by mobile phlebotomists. Prospective study participants could optionally give additional blood draws and questionnaires over a roughly two-month period. Before DNA extraction, prospective study blood samples were shipped either frozen or at room temperature.

The chain joins TRBV5-4 to TRBJ1-1; possibly the D gene is TRBD1, per 6 matching bases. The receptor comes from a woman aged 45-65 years with acute COVID-19. The material sequenced was PBMCs or T cells enriched from blood (not recorded which). In nucleotide form, the sequence is TGTGCCAGCAGCATACAGGGTGTCGGGACTGAAGCTTTCTTT. Translated, it reads CASSIQGVGTEAFF.